These 30 T cell receptor beta chains were all obtained from the same sample, sequenced in a study of blood T cells in healthy people across ages. Then a second PCR, running about 7 to 11 cycles, was carried out with a sample-barcoded 5' primer and a J-beta primer mix. TCRdb re-derived calls from the 5' RACE reads in MiXCR, one entry per CDR3 protein. This sample has some 1.5 million distinct CDR3 sequences, with roughly 30% found just once. Sequenced material: blood. The source of these receptors is a woman in her 30s in good health.

This clonotype was found many times. CDR3 DNA sequence: TGCAGCGACCAGACAGGGGGTGACTATGGCTACACCTTC. It specifies CSDQTGGDYGYTF. The chain links TRBV29-1 to TRBJ1-2, with 9 positions matching TRBD1. The CDR3 spans 13 residues. Germline trimming cut 7 bases from V and 3 bases from J; bases unmatched to any gene: 6. The germline CDR1 and CDR2 sequences are SQVTM and ANQGSEA.

The chain employs TRBV5-1 and TRBJ2-1, with a possible D match to TRBD1 (6 bases). The V end was cut by 0 bases, the J end by 13 bases, with 23 bases between. Germline assignment: CDR1 SGHRS and CDR2 YFSETQ. CDR3 length: 16 amino acids. CDR3: CASSLEVVGARKTQFF. CDR3 DNA sequence: TGCGCCAGCAGCTTGGAGGTCGTGGGGGCTAGAAAGACCCAGTTCTTC.

The chain combines TRBV28 with TRBJ2-7; tentative D call: TRBD1 (5 bases). Trimming stripped 5 bases from V and 7 bases from J, with 12 bases between. This CDR3 comprises 12 residues. Germline V lookup: CDR1 MDHEN, CDR2 SYDVKM. CDR3 region: CASSQKGWEQYF. The CDR3 nucleotides read TGTGCCAGCAGTCAGAAGGGGTGGGAGCAGTACTTC.

Here the CDR3 reads CASRNVGGYGYTF. The CDR3 DNA follows: TGTGCCAGCCGCAACGTAGGGGGGTATGGCTACACCTTC. This chain uses TRBV3-1 with TRBJ1-2, with a weak D call TRBD1 (6 bases). From germline, CDR1 is LGHDT and CDR2 YNNKEL (reference sequence). Trimming removed 8 bases from V and 5 bases from J, with 15 bases in between. The CDR3 is 13 residues long.

This clonotype was picked up a small number of times. The genes are TRBV7-2 and TRBJ2-5, with TRBD1 matching 8 bases. The CDR3 spans 14 residues. The V gene end was trimmed by 5 bases and the J gene end by 3 bases; junction bases not matched to a gene: 5. CDR1 and CDR2 (germline): SGHTA, FQGNSA. The CDR3: CASSHRDRKETQYF. Here the CDR3 DNA reads TGTGCCAGCAGCCATAGGGACAGGAAAGAGACCCAGTACTTC.

V usage is TRBV19 and J usage is TRBJ1-5, with TRBD1 as a possible D gene (5 bases). This CDR3 contains 15 residues. Germline V gene lookup returns CDR1 LNHDA and CDR2 SQIVND (reference sequence). V lost 2 bases and J lost 6, with 14 bases in between. Here the CDR3 reads CASSIPGTGTQPQHF. CDR3 bases: TGTGCCAGTAGTATACCAGGGACTGGAACTCAGCCCCAGCATTTT.

As DNA, the CDR3 is TGCGCCAGCAGCACGGACGTCCGGGAGACCCAGTACTTC. Amino acid sequence: CASSTDVRETQYF. The chain has TRBV5-1 and TRBJ2-7; no clear D. The better agreement between TRBJ2-5 and the DNA end casts doubt on the J call. The length of the CDR3 is 13 residues. CDR1 SGHRS and CDR2 YFSETQ come from the germline V gene.

The rearrangement links TRBV18 to TRBJ1-1; D unclear. The CDR3 sequence is 15 residues long. Germline V gene lookup returns CDR1 KGHSH and CDR2 LQKENI. The V end was cut by 2 bases, the J end by 4 bases, with 14 bases between. The CDR3 sequence: CASSPGKNLVTEAFF. The DNA for the CDR3 is TGTGCCAGCTCACCAGGGAAGAATCTTGTCACTGAAGCTTTCTTT.

This clonotype has just a few counts. The rearrangement joins TRBV18 to TRBJ2-7, with D unresolved. Germline lookup yields CDR1 KGHSH and CDR2 LQKENI. The CDR3 length is 14 residues. Trimming stripped 1 base from V and 7 bases from J, with 14 bases between. CDR3 sequence reads: CASSPQGLSGEQYF. The CDR3 DNA reads TGTGCCAGCTCACCACAGGGCCTCTCGGGTGAGCAGTACTTC.

This rearrangement joins TRBV5-6 to TRBJ1-4; 11 nucleotides match TRBD1. After removal of 5 bases from V and 11 bases from J, the junction contained 5 bases not matched to a gene. The CDR3 length is 13 residues. Per the germline V gene, CDR1 is SGHDT and CDR2 is YYEEEE. Here the CDR3 DNA reads TGTGCCAGCAGTTGGGGGACAGGGGGGAAACTGTTTTTT. Residues: CASSWGTGGKLFF.

On this clonotype itself: Relative to the germline gene, one junction end is altered; a read error may explain this. V usage is TRBV12-3 or TRBV12-4 and J usage is TRBJ2-3, with 9 bases matching TRBD2. The CDR3 sequence is 14 residues long. The CDR3 DNA is TGTGCCAGCAGCGCTAGCGGGATCACAGATGCGCAGTATTTT. Translation: CASSASGITDAQYF.

There are many counts of this clonotype. The chain carries TRBV29-1 and TRBJ2-1; TRBD2 matches at 9 bases. This CDR3 is built from 14 residues. Germline V gene sequence: CDR1 SQVTM, CDR2 ANQGSEA. J was trimmed by 0 bases and V by 7 bases; bases with no gene match: 4. In DNA, the CDR3 is TGCAGCGCAGAAGCGGGAGGCTCCTACAATGAGCAGTTCTTC. Protein sequence: CSAEAGGSYNEQFF.

This clonotype was seen only a few times. V is TRBV7-2 and J is TRBJ1-1, with TRBD1 matching 8 bases. The CDR3 is 14 residues long. Looked up from germline, CDR1 is SGHTA and CDR2 is FQGNSA. V dropped 6 bases and J dropped 1; count of bases not matched to a gene: 4. CDR3 residues: CASRWDRWNTEAFF. The DNA for the CDR3 is TGTGCCAGCAGATGGGACAGGTGGAACACTGAAGCTTTCTTT.

The J gene is TRBJ2-4, the V gene TRBV3-1; D might be TRBD2 (6 bases). Germline-derived CDR1 and CDR2 are LGHDT and YNNKEL (reference sequence). CDR3 length: 15 residues. V dropped 1 base and J dropped 13 bases, with 20 bases sitting between them. The CDR3 DNA follows: TGTGCCAGCAGCCAAGGGAGCGGGTGGCATAATGAGCAGTACTTC. It encodes CASSQGSGWHNEQYF.

This clonotype was seen a few times. This chain connects TRBV11-2 to TRBJ2-2; perhaps TRBD2 as D (5 bases). Germline CDR1 and CDR2: SGHAT and FQNNGV. Trimming cost V 5 bases and J 6 bases, with 16 bases left between them. CDR3 size: 15 residues. The DNA for the CDR3 is TGTGCCAGCAGCAAGTCTAGCCTTGGCGCCGGGGAGCTGTTTTTT. This encodes CASSKSSLGAGELFF. Full variable domain (rest looked up from reference TRBV11-2 and TRBJ2-2): EAGVAQSPRYKIIEKRQSVAFWCNPISGHATLYWYQQILGQGPKLLIQFQNNGVVDDSQLPKDRFSAERLKGVDSTLKIQPAKLEDSAVYLCASSKSSLGAGELFFGEGSRLTVL.

The V and J genes are TRBV20-1 and TRBJ1-2; 8 bases fit TRBD1. Losses at the gene ends were 1 base for V and 4 bases for J; bases not matched to a gene: 8. CDR3 length: 15 residues. Germline V gene sequence: CDR1 DFQATT, CDR2 SNEGSKA (reference sequence). Here the CDR3 DNA reads TGCAGTGCTAGAGCCCCAAGGACAGGGACCTATGGCTACACCTTC. Its translation: CSARAPRTGTYGYTF.

The table lists this clonotype with many counts. The chain recombines TRBV19 with TRBJ2-1; D is possibly TRBD1 (5 bases). The CDR3 runs to 12 residues. The germline V and J ends were trimmed by 1 base and 9 bases, with 7 bases remaining between them. The germline V gene encodes CDR1 LNHDA and CDR2 SQIVND (reference sequence). The CDR3 is CASSIGGSEQFF. The DNA of the CDR3 is TGTGCCAGTAGTATAGGGGGCAGTGAGCAGTTCTTC.

The rearrangement joins TRBV6-1 to TRBJ1-2, with a possible D match to TRBD1 (6 bases). This CDR3 spans 14 amino acids. The germline V and J ends were trimmed by 4 bases and 6 bases, with 15 bases remaining between them. Looked up from germline, CDR1 is MNHNS and CDR2 is SASEGT. In DNA, the CDR3 is TGTGCCAGCAGTGCCATCGGCAGGGGAGATGGCTACACCTTC. Translating it yields CASSAIGRGDGYTF.

V gene TRBV14 combines with J gene TRBJ2-7; D possibly uses TRBD1 or TRBD2 (5 bases each). The V and J ends lost 0 bases and 2 bases respectively, with 11 bases between them. This CDR3 comprises 15 residues. CDR1 is SGHDN and CDR2 is FVKESK in the germline V gene. Written as DNA, the CDR3 is TGTGCCAGCAGCCAAGATGGGACGGGCCCCTACGAGCAGTACTTC. Protein: CASSQDGTGPYEQYF. The variable domain in full, with the rest retrieved from reference TRBV14 and TRBJ2-7, is EAGVTQFPSHSVIEKGQTVTLRCDPISGHDNLYWYRRVMGKEIKFLLHFVKESKQDESGMPNNRFLAERTGGTYSTLKVQPAELEDSGVYFCASSQDGTGPYEQYFGPGTRLTVT.

CDR3: CASRLPGLAYEQYF. The CDR3 DNA sequence: TGTGCCAGCAGACTCCCAGGGCTGGCCTACGAGCAGTACTTC. V is TRBV11-2 and J is TRBJ2-7; maybe TRBD1 (5 bases). The germline gives CDR1 SGHAT, CDR2 FQNNGV. V was cut by 6 bases and J by 2 bases, with 14 bases left in between. CDR3 length equals 14 residues.

This clonotype was observed a handful of times. The genes are TRBV20-1 and TRBJ2-3; 10 bases map to TRBD2. CDR1 and CDR2 (germline): DFQATT, SNEGSKA (reference sequence). The CDR3 sequence is 17 residues long. J was trimmed by 2 bases and V by 6 bases; bases with no gene match: 14. The chain's CDR3 is CSALVGLAGATTDTQYF. CDR3 DNA: TGCAGTGCCCTAGTAGGGCTAGCGGGAGCAACCACAGATACGCAGTATTTT.

CDR3 nucleotides: TGCAGTGCAGCATTGACTAGCGGGAGCTTGGAGACCCAGTACTTC. Translated, it gives CSAALTSGSLETQYF. This chain links TRBV20-1 with TRBJ2-5; TRBD2 agrees at 12 bases. J gave up 5 bases and V 6 bases, and 10 bases lay outside the gene matches. Germline lookup yields CDR1 DFQATT and CDR2 SNEGSKA (reference sequence). This CDR3 spans 15 amino acids.

V usage is TRBV6-5 and J usage is TRBJ2-3, with D possibly being TRBD1 or TRBD2 (6 bases each). The V gene lost 2 bases and the J gene lost 2 bases, with 17 bases spanning the gap. This CDR3 contains 17 residues. Germline CDR1 is MNHEY and CDR2 is SVGAGI. The CDR3 DNA reads TGTGCCAGCAGTTACGCCCTACAGGGCGGGATCACAGATACGCAGTATTTT. Residues: CASSYALQGGITDTQYF.

For this clonotype: Possible read error: a much larger clone is one base away. The rearrangement uses TRBV29-1 and TRBJ2-1, with D unclear. CDR3 size: 16 residues. Germline-derived CDR1 and CDR2 are SQVTM and ANQGSEA. CDR3 protein: CNVDLSGETAYNEQFF. The CDR3 nucleotides read TGCAACGTTGATTTGAGTGGAGAAACAGCCTACAATGAGCAGTTCTTC.

This clonotype was recorded many times. The chain uses TRBV20-1 and TRBJ2-1, with 7 bases fitting TRBD2. The V and J ends lost 1 base and 0 bases, in that order; junction bases with no gene match: 6. The CDR3 is 16 residues long. Germline V gives CDR1 DFQATT, CDR2 SNEGSKA (reference sequence). CDR3 sequence (DNA): TGCAGTGCTAGAGTTCCCAGCGGGAACTCCTACAATGAGCAGTTCTTC. Its protein is CSARVPSGNSYNEQFF.

This clonotype was counted at least ten times. The chain combines TRBV10-3 with TRBJ2-6, with D possibly TRBD1 on 5 matching bases. V was pared by 9 bases and J by 4 bases, with 13 bases between. The CDR3 consists of 14 residues. Germline V CDR1 and CDR2: ENHRY, SYGVKD. CDR3 nucleotide sequence: TGTGCCATTCCATCAGGGTCGGGGGCCAACGTCCTGACTTTC. Translated: CAIPSGSGANVLTF.

The chain uses TRBV2 and TRBJ1-2, with D hard to call. The CDR3 is made up of 13 amino acids. Trimming shortened V by 5 bases and J by 7 bases, and 14 bases separated the two germline ends. Germline V CDR1 and CDR2: SNHLY, FYNNEI. This CDR3 is CASSNGVESGYTF. The DNA of the CDR3 is TGTGCCAGCAGTAATGGAGTGGAGAGTGGCTACACCTTC.

The gene calls are TRBV7-2 and TRBJ1-2, with 7 positions matching TRBD1. Germline assignment: CDR1 SGHTA and CDR2 FQGNSA. The CDR3 sequence is 15 residues long. V gave up 1 base and J gave up 4 bases; unmatched junction bases: 6. The CDR3 region is CASSLDPGGAYGYTF. The CDR3 nucleotides are TGTGCCAGCAGCTTAGACCCAGGGGGGGCCTATGGCTACACCTTC. The full variable domain, completed using reference TRBV7-2 and TRBJ1-2, is GAGVSQSPSNKVTEKGKDVELRCDPISGHTALYWYRQSLGQGLEFLIYFQGNSAPDKSGLPSDRFSAERTGGSVSTLTIQRTQQEDSAVYLCASSLDPGGAYGYTFGSGTRLTVV.

To note about this clonotype: Just one base apart from a much larger clone, this may be a read error. The chain uses TRBV11-2 and TRBJ2-7; 10 bases are shared with TRBD2. CDR1 and CDR2 from the germline V gene are SGHAT and FQNNGV. The CDR3 runs 14 residues. The CDR3 spells CASSFGTSDYKQYF. The CDR3 DNA sequence: TGTGCCAGCAGCTTTGGGACTAGCGACTACAAGCAGTACTTC.

This clonotype has a handful of counts. The gene calls are TRBV27 and TRBJ1-2; D possibly corresponds to TRBD1 (5 bases). The length of the CDR3 is 15 residues. Germline assignment: CDR1 MNHEY and CDR2 SMNVEV (reference sequence). Trimming cost V 3 bases and J 0 bases, with 11 bases left between them. Here the CDR3 DNA reads TGTGCCAGCAGTTTGGACACCAAAGCTAACTATGGCTACACCTTC. Translating it yields CASSLDTKANYGYTF.